This T cell receptor beta chain comes out of a study of T cells in tumors after PD-1 blockade. As for the study in general: A subset received ongoing vismodegib 150 mg daily alongside anti-PD-1 therapy.

This clone showed up just once. With 0 bases clipped from V and 0 bases from J, the junction kept 8 bases outside the gene matches. The CDR3 totals 17 residues. Germline V gene sequence: CDR1 SGHDT, CDR2 YYEEEE. Repertoires were generated with immunoSEQ multiplex PCR, while TCRdb's copy carries only in-frame clones and drops some. Of approximately 35,000 clones in the sample, more than 70% were seen once. Tumor or blood genomic DNA was sequenced, with inputs of roughly 550 ng to 6,500 ng. The chain couples TRBV5-6 to TRBJ1-2; 7 nucleotides align to TRBD1. The source was PBMCs, collected before anti-PD-1 treatment. This receptor was obtained from a human donor with basal cell carcinoma. The CDR3 spells CASSLGVTGPSNYGYTF. The CDR3 DNA is TGTGCCAGCAGCTTGGGGGTGACAGGGCCCTCTAACTATGGCTACACCTTC.